This entry lists 10 T cell receptor beta chains sequenced from one sample in a study of tumor-infiltrating lymphocytes in primary liver carcinoma. They got blood RNA out of unsorted whole blood and also pulled out germline DNA. Starting material of around 460 ng total RNA yielded TCR beta cDNA via a constant-region primer. Libraries covering TCR beta were generated through three nested multiplex PCR rounds (using a slightly modified ARM-PCR). The opening two PCR rounds, around 9 cycles each, paired TRBV1-TRBV30 forward primers with a C-beta reverse primer. In TCRdb, the multiplex PCR reads were re-called with MiXCR into one record per CDR3 protein. The data contain 300,000 to 350,000 distinct CDR3 sequences, less than 70% of them singletons. Material: peripheral blood. These receptors all come from a man in his forties with primary liver carcinoma and hepatitis B virus infection.

In its sample, this clonotype ranks as medium-sized. The rearrangement joins TRBV11-2 to TRBJ2-2; the match to TRBD1 covers 7 bases. CDR3 length: 14 residues. J gave up 3 bases and V 5 bases, and 3 bases lay outside the gene matches. Germline assignment: CDR1 SGHAT and CDR2 FQNNGV. CDR3: CASSRTGDTGELFF. CDR3 nucleotides: TGTGCCAGCAGCCGTACAGGGGACACCGGGGAGCTGTTTTTT.

A few counts support this clonotype. The junction departs from the called germline gene at one end, perhaps through a read error. V is TRBV6-5 and J is TRBJ2-5; D not certain. The CDR3 spans 13 residues. Germline V gives CDR1 MNHEY, CDR2 SVGAGI. CDR3 bases: TGTGCCGGCAGCCCCGACATATTAGAGGCCCAGTACTTC. Its translation: CAGSPDILEAQYF.

To note about this clonotype: A much larger clone differs by one base, so this may be a read error. This sequence joins TRBV6-5 and TRBJ1-1, with a tentative D call TRBD1 (5 bases). In germline, CDR1 is MNHEY, CDR2 SVGAGI. V lost 2 bases and J 4 bases, leaving 14 bases between the germline ends. The CDR3 sequence is 15 residues long. DNA for the CDR3: TGTGCCAGCAGTTACCCGGGGGTGGGGAGCACTGAAGCTTTCTTT. Amino acid sequence: CASSYPGVGSTEAFF.

A note on this clonotype: The final CDR3 position lacks the conserved phenylalanine or tryptophan, pointing to a likely read error. The chain links TRBV11-2 to TRBJ2-5, with 8 bases aligning to TRBD1. Germline lookup yields CDR1 SGHAT and CDR2 FQNNGV. The CDR3 runs to 16 residues. The CDR3 sequence: CTSSWRTGNSQETQYL. In DNA, the CDR3 is TGTACCAGCAGCTGGCGGACAGGGAATTCCCAAGAGACCCAGTACCTC.

A remark on this clonotype: This may be a read error: a much more frequent sequence differs by one nucleotide. The V gene is TRBV4-1, the J gene TRBJ2-7; D may be TRBD2 (5 bases). Per the germline V gene, CDR1 is MGHRA and CDR2 is YSYEKL. This CDR3 region has 14 residues. CDR3 sequence (DNA): TGCGCCAGCAGCCAAGTCACGGCCGACTACGAGGAGTACTTC. It is translated as CASSQVTADYEEYF.

Points on this clonotype: This is likely a read error, given that the CDR3 carries no conserved phenylalanine or tryptophan at its end. V usage is TRBV11-2 and J usage is TRBJ2-7; D perhaps matches TRBD2 (5 bases). The CDR3 covers 15 residues. Trimming pared 0 bases from V and 0 bases from J, leaving 9 bases between. In germline, CDR1 is SGHAT, CDR2 FQNNGV. In DNA form, the CDR3 reads TGTGCCAGCAGCTTAGACGGCGGGCACTCCTACGAGCAGTACTTA. Its translation is CASSLDGGHSYEQYL.

The chain couples TRBV7-8 to TRBJ1-1; TRBD1 is a possible D gene (5 bases). The germline V and J ends were trimmed by 5 bases and 0 bases, with 7 bases remaining between them. Germline CDR1 SGHVS, CDR2 FQNEAQ. The CDR3 is 13 amino acids. CDR3 sequence: CASSIQVNTEAFF. The CDR3 coding sequence is TGTGCCAGCAGCATACAGGTGAACACTGAAGCTTTCTTT.

As to this clonotype: This may arise from a read error, as a much more abundant clone is one base away. The chain couples TRBV4-1 to TRBJ1-5; D gene unclear. CDR1 is MGHRA and CDR2 is YSYEKL in the germline V gene. The CDR3 is made up of 14 amino acids. CDR3 bases: TGCGCCAGCAGCCAAGATGGAGGAAATCAGTCCCAGCATTTT. Its protein is CASSQDGGNQSQHF.

CDR3 sequence (DNA): TGTGCCAGCAGCTATTCGCGGGGCGGTGATACGCAGTATTTT. Protein: CASSYSRGGDTQYF. The chain combines TRBV5-4 with TRBJ2-3; D possibly corresponds to TRBD2 (6 bases). The germline CDR1 and CDR2 sequences are SGHNT and YYREEE (reference sequence). The ends were cut back, 3 bases at V and 6 bases at J, with 14 bases in the middle. This CDR3 has 14 amino acids.

This clonotype appeared a few times. The junction departs from germline at one end; a sequencing error may be responsible. CDR3 in DNA: TGTGCCATCAGTCAAGACCCCGGCGGGATCAATGGAAAACTGTTTTTT. This codes for CAISQDPGGINGKLFF. V is TRBV10-3 and J is TRBJ1-4; D is undetermined. The germline CDR1 and CDR2 sequences are ENHRY and SYGVKD. This CDR3 has 16 amino acids.